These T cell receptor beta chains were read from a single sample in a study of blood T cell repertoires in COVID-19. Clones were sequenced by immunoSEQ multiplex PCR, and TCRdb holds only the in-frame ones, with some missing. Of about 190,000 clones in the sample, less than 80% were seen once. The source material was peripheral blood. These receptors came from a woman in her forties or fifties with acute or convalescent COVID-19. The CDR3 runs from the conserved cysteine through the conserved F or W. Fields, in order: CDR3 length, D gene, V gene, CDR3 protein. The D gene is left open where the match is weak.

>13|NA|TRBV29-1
CSVLTGKRYEQYF
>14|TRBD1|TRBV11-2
CASRLGQAPSEQYF
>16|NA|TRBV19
CASSIIWQATNEKLFF
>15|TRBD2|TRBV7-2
CASSFGLAGSNEQFF
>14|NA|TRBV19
CASPYPLGGRTQYF
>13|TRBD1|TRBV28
CASRLQGGNIQYF
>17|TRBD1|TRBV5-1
CASSLVGQGDLKYGYTF
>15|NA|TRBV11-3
CASSSDILGTGELFF
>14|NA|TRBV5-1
CASSLYGGDTEAFF
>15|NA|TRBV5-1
CASSLPSANTGELFF
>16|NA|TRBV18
CASSPQASSYNSPLHF
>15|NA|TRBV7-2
CASSPRDRDNSPLHF
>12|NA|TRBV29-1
CSVEGYRGYYTF
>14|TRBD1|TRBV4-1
CASSPGQLNTEAFF
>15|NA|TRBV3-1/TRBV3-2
CASSQEVSRSNTIYF
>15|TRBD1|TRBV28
CASRGGQGRWETQYF
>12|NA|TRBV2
CASSDQAQPQHF
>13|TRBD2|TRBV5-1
CASSPGGYNEQFF
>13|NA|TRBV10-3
CAIGQAATGELFF
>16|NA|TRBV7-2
CASSLDSGNWNSPLHF
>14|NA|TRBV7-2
CASSPDPSRYEQYF
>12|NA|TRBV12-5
CASTGSNQPQHF
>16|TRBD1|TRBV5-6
CASSLRGQGLIYEQYF
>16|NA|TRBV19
CASKTALGGGTGELFF
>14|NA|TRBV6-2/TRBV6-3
CASSPWGGQETQYF
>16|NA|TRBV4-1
CASSQDRQLGNQPQHF
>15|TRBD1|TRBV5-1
CASSLQGNPYNEQFF
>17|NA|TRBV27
CASSLGSRGKGDYGYTF
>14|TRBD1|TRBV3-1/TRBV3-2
CASSPGTGAYEQYF
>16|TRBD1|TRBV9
CASSVRQGASTGELFF
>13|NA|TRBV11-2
CASSPGPNYGYTF
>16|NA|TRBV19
CASSITSWQGNQPQHF
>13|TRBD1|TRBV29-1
CSVGTGRGDTQYF
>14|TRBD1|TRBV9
CASSGGGQGRGAFF
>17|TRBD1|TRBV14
CASSQVLVRTGSGEQYF
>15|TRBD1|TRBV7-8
CASSLRAGGGYEQYF
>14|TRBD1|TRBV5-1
CASSLGTGGNTIYF
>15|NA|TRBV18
CASSPMGGGNQPQHF
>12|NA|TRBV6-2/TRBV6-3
CASSYPTGEQYF
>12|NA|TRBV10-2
CASSERAEKLFF
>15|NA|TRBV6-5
CATPEPVGNTGELFF
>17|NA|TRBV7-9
CASTPQNRDGGGYGYTF
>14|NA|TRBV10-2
CASSLGRAGQPQHF
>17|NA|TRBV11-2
CASSKQGGTVKTGELFF
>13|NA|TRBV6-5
CASIRGGGYGYTF
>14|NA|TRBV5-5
CASSLGGETDTQYF
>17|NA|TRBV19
CASTTFGGDSAKNIQYF
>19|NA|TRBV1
CTSSQRRYRDRGSNYGYTF